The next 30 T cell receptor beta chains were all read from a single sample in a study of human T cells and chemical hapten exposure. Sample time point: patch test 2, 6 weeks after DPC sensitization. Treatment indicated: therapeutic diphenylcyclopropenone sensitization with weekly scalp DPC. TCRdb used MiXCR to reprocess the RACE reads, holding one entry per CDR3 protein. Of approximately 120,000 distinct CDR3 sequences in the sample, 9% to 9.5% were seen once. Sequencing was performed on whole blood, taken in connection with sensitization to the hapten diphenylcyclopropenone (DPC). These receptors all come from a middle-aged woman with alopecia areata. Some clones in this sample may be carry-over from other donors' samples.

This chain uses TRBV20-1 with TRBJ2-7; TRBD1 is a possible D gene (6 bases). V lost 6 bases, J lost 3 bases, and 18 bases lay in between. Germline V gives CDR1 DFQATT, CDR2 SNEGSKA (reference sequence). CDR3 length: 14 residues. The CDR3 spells CSAHPWQGIYEQYF. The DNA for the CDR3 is TGCAGTGCCCACCCATGGCAGGGGATCTACGAGCAGTACTTC.

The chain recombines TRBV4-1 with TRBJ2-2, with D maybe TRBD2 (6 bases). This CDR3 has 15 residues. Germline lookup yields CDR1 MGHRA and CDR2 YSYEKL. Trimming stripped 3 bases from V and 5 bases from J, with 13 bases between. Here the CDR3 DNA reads TGCGCCAGCAGCCAGGTCTTAGCGGCAACCGGGGAGCTGTTTTTT. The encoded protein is CASSQVLAATGELFF.

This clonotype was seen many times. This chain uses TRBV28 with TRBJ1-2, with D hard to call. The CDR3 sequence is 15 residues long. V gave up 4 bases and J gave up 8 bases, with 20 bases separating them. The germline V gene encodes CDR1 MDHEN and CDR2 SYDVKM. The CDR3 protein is CASSSHRTGIRGYTF. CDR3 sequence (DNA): TGTGCCAGCAGTTCTCACCGGACCGGTATTCGGGGCTACACCTTC.

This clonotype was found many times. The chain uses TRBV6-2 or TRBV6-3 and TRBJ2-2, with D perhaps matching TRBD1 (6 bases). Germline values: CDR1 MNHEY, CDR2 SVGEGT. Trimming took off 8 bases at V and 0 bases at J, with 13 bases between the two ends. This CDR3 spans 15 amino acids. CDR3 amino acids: CASGGQTTNTGELFF. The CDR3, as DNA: TGTGCCAGCGGAGGACAGACCACGAACACCGGGGAGCTGTTTTTT.

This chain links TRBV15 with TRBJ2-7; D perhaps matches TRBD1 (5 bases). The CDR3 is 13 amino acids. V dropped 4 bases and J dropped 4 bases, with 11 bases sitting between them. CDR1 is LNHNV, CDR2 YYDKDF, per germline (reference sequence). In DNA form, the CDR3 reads TGTGCCACCAGCATACAGGTTGAATACGAGCAGTACTTC. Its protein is CATSIQVEYEQYF.

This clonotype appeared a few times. This CDR3 reads CASSLRQGGNIQYF. The CDR3 nucleotides read TGTGCCAGCAGCTTGAGGCAGGGAGGAAACATTCAGTACTTC. The V and J genes are TRBV7-2 and TRBJ2-4; D possibly corresponds to TRBD2 (6 bases). V lost 3 bases, J lost 6 bases, and 12 bases lay in between. The CDR3 runs to 14 residues. Germline CDR1 reads SGHTA; CDR2 reads FQGNSA.

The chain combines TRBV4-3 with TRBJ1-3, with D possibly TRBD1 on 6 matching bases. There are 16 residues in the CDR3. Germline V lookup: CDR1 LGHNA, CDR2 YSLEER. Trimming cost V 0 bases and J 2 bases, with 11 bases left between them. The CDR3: CASSQDPAGAGNTIYF. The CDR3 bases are TGCGCCAGCAGCCAAGATCCCGCAGGGGCTGGAAACACCATATATTTT.

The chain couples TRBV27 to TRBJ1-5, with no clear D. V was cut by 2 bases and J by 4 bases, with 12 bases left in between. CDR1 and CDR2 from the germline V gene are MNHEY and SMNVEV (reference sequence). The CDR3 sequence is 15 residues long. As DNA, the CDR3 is TGTGCCAGCAGTTTAGAGGGAAGGGTTAATCAGCCCCAGCATTTT. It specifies CASSLEGRVNQPQHF.

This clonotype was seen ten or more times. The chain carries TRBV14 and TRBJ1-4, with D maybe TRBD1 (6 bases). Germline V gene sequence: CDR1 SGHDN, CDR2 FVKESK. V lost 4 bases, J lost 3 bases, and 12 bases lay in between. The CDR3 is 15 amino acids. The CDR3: CASSLLQGSNEKLFF. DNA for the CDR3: TGTGCCAGCAGCCTCCTACAGGGATCTAATGAAAAACTGTTTTTT.

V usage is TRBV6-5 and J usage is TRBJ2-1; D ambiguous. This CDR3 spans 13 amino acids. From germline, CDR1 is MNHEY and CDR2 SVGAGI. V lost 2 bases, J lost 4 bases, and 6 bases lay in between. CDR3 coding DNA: TGTGCCAGCAGTTACGGAGAATACAATGAGCAGTTCTTC. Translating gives CASSYGEYNEQFF.

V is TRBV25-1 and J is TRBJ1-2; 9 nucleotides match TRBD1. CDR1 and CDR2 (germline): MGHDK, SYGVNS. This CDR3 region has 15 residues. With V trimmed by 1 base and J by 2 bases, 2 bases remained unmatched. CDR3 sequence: CASSEWGTGNYGYTF. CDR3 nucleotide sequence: TGTGCCAGCAGTGAATGGGGGACAGGGAACTATGGCTACACCTTC.

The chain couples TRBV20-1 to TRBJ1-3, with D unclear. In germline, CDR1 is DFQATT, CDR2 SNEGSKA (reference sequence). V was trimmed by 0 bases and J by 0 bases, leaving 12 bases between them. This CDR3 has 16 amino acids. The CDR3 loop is CSAREGSGFSGNTIYF. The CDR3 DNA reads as TGCAGTGCTAGAGAAGGGTCGGGGTTCTCTGGAAACACCATATATTTT.

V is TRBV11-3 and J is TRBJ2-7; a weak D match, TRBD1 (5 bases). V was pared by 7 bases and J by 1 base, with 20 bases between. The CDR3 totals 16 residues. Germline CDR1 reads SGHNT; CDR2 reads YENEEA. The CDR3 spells CASNLETSGISYEQYF. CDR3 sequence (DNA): TGTGCCAGCAACCTCGAAACTTCAGGGATTTCCTACGAGCAGTACTTC.

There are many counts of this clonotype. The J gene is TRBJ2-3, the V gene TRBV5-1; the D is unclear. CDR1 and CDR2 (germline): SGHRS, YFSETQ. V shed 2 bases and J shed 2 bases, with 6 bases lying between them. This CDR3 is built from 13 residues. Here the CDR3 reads CASSLVPTDTQYF. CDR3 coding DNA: TGCGCCAGCAGCTTAGTACCCACAGATACGCAGTATTTT. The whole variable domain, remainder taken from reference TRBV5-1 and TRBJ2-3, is KAGVTQTPRYLIKTRGQQVTLSCSPISGHRSVSWYQQTPGQGLQFLFEYFSETQRNKGNFPGRFSGRQFSNSRSEMNVSTLELGDSALYLCASSLVPTDTQYFGPGTRLTVL.

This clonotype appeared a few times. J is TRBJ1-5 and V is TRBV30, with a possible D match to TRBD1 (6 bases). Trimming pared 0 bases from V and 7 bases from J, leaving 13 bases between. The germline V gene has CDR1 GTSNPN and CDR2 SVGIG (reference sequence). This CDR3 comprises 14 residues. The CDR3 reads CAWSVLAGAQPQHF. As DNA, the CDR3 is TGTGCCTGGAGTGTACTCGCAGGGGCCCAGCCCCAGCATTTT. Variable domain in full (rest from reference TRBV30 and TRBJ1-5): SQTIHQWPATLVQPVGSPLSLECTVEGTSNPNLYWYRQAAGRGLQLLFYSVGIGQISSEVPQNLSASRPQDRQFILSSKKLLLSDSGFYLCAWSVLAGAQPQHFGDGTRLSIL.

CDR3 residues: CASSLEGQTLSYEQYF. CDR3 in DNA: TGTGCCAGCAGCTTGGAGGGACAGACGCTCTCCTACGAGCAGTACTTC. This chain links TRBV7-9 with TRBJ2-7; D perhaps matches TRBD1 (7 bases). Trimming cost V 3 bases and J 0 bases, with 15 bases left between them. The CDR3 sequence is 16 residues long. The V gene's germline CDR1 is SEHNR and CDR2 FQNEAQ (reference sequence).

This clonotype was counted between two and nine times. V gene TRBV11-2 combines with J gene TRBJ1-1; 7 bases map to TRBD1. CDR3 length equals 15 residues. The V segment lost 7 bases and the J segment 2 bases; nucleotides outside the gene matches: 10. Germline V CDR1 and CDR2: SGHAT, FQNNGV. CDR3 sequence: CASKLSGGTNTEAFF. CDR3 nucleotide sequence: TGTGCCAGCAAACTCTCAGGGGGGACTAACACTGAAGCTTTCTTT.

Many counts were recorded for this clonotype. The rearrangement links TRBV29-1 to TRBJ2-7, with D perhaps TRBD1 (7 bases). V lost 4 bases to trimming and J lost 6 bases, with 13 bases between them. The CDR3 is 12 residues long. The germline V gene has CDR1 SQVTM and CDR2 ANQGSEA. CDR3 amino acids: CSVGTGEVEQYF. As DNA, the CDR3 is TGCAGCGTTGGTACAGGGGAGGTCGAGCAGTACTTC.

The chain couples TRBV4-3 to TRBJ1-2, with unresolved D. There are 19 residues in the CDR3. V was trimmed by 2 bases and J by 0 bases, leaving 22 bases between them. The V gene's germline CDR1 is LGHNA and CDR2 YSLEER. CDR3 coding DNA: TGCGCCAGCAGCCAATCTGGCGTGTCGGATTATTCGGCTAACTATGGCTACACCTTC. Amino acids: CASSQSGVSDYSANYGYTF.

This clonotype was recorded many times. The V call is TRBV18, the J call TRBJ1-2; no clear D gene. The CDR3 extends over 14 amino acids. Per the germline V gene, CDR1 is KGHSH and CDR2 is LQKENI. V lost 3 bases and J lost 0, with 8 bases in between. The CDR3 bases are TGTGCCAGCTCACCGGACGTACCTAACTATGGCTACACCTTC. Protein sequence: CASSPDVPNYGYTF.

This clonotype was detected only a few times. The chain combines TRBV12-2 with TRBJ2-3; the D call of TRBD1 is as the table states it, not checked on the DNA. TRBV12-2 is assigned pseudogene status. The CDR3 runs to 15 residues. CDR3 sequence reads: CASRPGTGLTDTQYF. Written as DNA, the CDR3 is TGTGCAAGTCGTCCCGGGACAGGGTTGACAGATACGCAGTATTTT.

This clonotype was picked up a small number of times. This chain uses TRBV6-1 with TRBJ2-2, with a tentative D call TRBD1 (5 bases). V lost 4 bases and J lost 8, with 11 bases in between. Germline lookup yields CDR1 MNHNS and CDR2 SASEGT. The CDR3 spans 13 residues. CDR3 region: CASSVQERGELFF. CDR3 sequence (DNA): TGTGCCAGCAGTGTACAGGAGAGGGGGGAGCTGTTTTTT.

DNA for the CDR3: TGCGCCAGCAGTGGGGAGGCGTACTCTGGGGCCAACGTCCTGACTTTC. Translated: CASSGEAYSGANVLTF. The chain combines TRBV10-2 with TRBJ2-6; D is perhaps TRBD2 (6 bases). Germline CDR1 WSHSY, CDR2 SAAADI. Trimming shortened V by 4 bases and J by 0 bases, and 10 bases separated the two germline ends. The CDR3 runs 16 residues.

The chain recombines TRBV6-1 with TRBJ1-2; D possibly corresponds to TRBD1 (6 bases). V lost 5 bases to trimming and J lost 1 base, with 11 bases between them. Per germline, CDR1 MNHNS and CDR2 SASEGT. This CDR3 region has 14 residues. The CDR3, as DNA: TGTGCCAGCAGTTGGGGGGCCGATAACTATGGCTACACCTTC. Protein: CASSWGADNYGYTF.

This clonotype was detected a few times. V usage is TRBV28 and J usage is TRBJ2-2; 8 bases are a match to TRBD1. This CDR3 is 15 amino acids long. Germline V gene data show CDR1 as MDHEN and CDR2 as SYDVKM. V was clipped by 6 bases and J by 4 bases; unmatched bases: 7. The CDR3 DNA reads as TGTGCCAGCAGCAGGACAGGGATCCTCACCGGGGAGCTGTTTTTT. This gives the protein CASSRTGILTGELFF.

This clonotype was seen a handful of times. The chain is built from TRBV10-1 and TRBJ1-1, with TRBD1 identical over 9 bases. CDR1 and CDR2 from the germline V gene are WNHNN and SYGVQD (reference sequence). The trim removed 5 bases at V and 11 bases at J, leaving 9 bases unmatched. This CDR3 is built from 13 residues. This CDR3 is CASSMGQGLRAFF. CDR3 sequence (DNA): TGCGCCAGCAGTATGGGACAGGGCTTGCGGGCTTTCTTT.

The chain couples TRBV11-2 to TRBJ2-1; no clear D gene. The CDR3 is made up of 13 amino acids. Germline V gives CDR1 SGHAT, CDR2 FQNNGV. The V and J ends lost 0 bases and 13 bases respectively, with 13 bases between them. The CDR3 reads CASSLDRSSRQFF. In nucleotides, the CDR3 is TGTGCCAGCAGCTTAGATCGGTCGAGCAGACAGTTCTTC.

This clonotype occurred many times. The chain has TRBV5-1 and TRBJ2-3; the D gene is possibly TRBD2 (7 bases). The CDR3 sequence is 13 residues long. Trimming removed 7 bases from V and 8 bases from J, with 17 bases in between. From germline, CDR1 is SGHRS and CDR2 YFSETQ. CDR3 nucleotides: TGCGCCAGCGGCACAGGGAGGGGCGGTACGCAGTATTTT. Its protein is CASGTGRGGTQYF.

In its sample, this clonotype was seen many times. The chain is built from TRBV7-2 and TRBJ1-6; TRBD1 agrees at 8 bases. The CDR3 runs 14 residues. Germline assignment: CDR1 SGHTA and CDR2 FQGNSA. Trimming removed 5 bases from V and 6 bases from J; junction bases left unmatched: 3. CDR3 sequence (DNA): TGTGCCAGCAGCCTGGACAGGGCTAATTCACCCCTCCACTTT. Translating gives CASSLDRANSPLHF.

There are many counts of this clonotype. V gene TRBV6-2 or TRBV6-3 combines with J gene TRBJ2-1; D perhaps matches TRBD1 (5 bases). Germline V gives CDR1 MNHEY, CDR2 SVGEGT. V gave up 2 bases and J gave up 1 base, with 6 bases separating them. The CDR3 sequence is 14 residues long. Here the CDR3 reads CASSYTGSYNEQFF. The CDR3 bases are TGTGCCAGCAGTTACACAGGTTCCTACAATGAGCAGTTCTTC.